A selection of T cell receptor beta chains follows, all from one sample in a study of follicular helper T cells after annual influenza vaccination. Using immunoSEQ multiplex PCR, the repertoire was profiled, and TCRdb retains in-frame clones only, with some absent. This sample has several thousand clones, with approximately 80% found just once. The specimen comprised CXCR5+ CD38- circulating T follicular helper cells from blood, sampled 7 days after influenza vaccination. The receptors were gathered from an adult who received the influenza vaccine. Each CDR3 is given with its conserved first and last residue. D genes are given only for firm matches. The size entry is marked missing in some rows and otherwise reads once, few, many or a size class.

v_gene	j_gene	abundance	d_gene	CDR3nt	CDR3aa
TRBV2	TRBJ1-3	once	-	TGTGCCAGCAGTGGAAGCAGGGAGGTAAACACCATATATTTT	CASSGSREVNTIYF
TRBV15	TRBJ2-5	-	TRBD2	TGTGCCACCAGCAGGCCCTTGGGGGGGTGGGAGACCCAGTACTTC	CATSRPLGGWETQYF
TRBV7-9	TRBJ1-2	-	TRBD1	TGTGCCAGCAGCTCAGGGACAGAGGATGGCTACACCTTC	CASSSGTEDGYTF
TRBV28	TRBJ1-1	-	-	TGTGCCAGCAGTTTAAAGTCATTGAACACTGAAGCTTTCTTT	CASSLKSLNTEAFF
TRBV5-1	TRBJ2-7	-	TRBD1	TGCGCCAGCAGCGTCGGACAGGGGGTTGGCAACGAGCAGTACTTC	CASSVGQGVGNEQYF
TRBV19	TRBJ2-7	-	-	TGTGCCAGTAGCAGCCCGGGGACCTACGAGCAGTACTTC	CASSSPGTYEQYF
TRBV28	TRBJ1-1	-	-	TGTGCCAGCAGTCCGCACGTACAGGGAGGAGAGACTGAAGCTTTCTTT	CASSPHVQGGETEAFF
TRBV5-1	TRBJ1-2	-	TRBD1	TGCGCCAGCAGCGCGGGAACAGGGGATGGCGTAAACTATGGCTACACCTTC	CASSAGTGDGVNYGYTF
TRBV28	TRBJ1-2	-	TRBD1	TGTGCCAGCAGATTCAGACAGGGGAGGTACCCTAACTATGGCTACACCTTC	CASRFRQGRYPNYGYTF
TRBV7-6	TRBJ2-7	-	TRBD2	TGTGCCAGCAGCCCCGGGGGGGGTCGCCACGAGCAGTACTTC	CASSPGGGRHEQYF
TRBV9	TRBJ2-2	-	-	TGTGCCAGCAGCGTAGCATTTGGGGAGCTGTTTTTT	CASSVAFGELFF
TRBV5-6	TRBJ1-2	-	TRBD1	TGTGCCAGCAGCTGGGGGGACAGCTATGGCTACACCTTC	CASSWGDSYGYTF
TRBV11-2	TRBJ2-3	-	TRBD2	TGTGCCAGCAGCCCCCTGGGGTCTAGCGGAGTCACAGATACGCAGTATTTT	CASSPLGSSGVTDTQYF
TRBV5-1	TRBJ2-2	-	-	TGCGCCAGCAGCTTGGTGGTATCGGGGCAAAACACCGGGGAGCTGTTTTTT	CASSLVVSGQNTGELFF
TRBV27	TRBJ2-5	once	-	TGTGCCAGCAGTTTAAGGGAGCGGGCTACCTTTTCTTGGCAGTACTTC	CASSLRERATFSWQYF
TRBV28	TRBJ2-7	once	TRBD2	TGTGCCAGCAGTCAACTAGCGGGTAATCATCTCGAGCAGTACTTC	CASSQLAGNHLEQYF
TRBV6-1	TRBJ1-4	-	TRBD1	TGTGCCAGCACTACGGGACAGGGGTATGAAAAACTGTTTTTT	CASTTGQGYEKLFF
TRBV18	TRBJ2-7	-	TRBD1	TGTGCCAGCTCACCAGGGACAGGGGCCTACGAGCAGTACTTC	CASSPGTGAYEQYF
TRBV2	TRBJ1-5	-	-	TGTGCCAGCACCGAGTGGGCAGAAATTCAGCCCCAGCATTTT	CASTEWAEIQPQHF
TRBV2	TRBJ2-1	-	-	TGTGCCAGCAGTGAAGCGCGGCTAGCTCACCATGAGCAGTTCTTC	CASSEARLAHHEQFF
TRBV28	TRBJ1-5	-	-	TGTGCCAGCAGTCCGGGCCACAGCAATCAGCCCCAGCATTTT	CASSPGHSNQPQHF
TRBV7-3	TRBJ2-5	-	-	TGTGCCAGCAGCCCCTCGGGGGCAGGGGAGACCCAGTACTTC	CASSPSGAGETQYF
TRBV4-2	TRBJ2-5	-	-	TGTGCCAGCAGCCTGAAGTTGGGGTTAGCGGCCCAAGAGACCCAGTACTTC	CASSLKLGLAAQETQYF
TRBV11-2	TRBJ2-1	-	TRBD2	TGTGCCAGCAGATCAAGGACTAGCGGGAGGGGTACTGAGCAGTTCTTC	CASRSRTSGRGTEQFF
TRBV19	TRBJ1-1	few	-	TGTGCCAGTAGTCTTGGGTTGGCCAGGGGTGGGAACACTGAAGCTTTCTTT	CASSLGLARGGNTEAFF
TRBV11-2	TRBJ1-1	once	-	TGTGCCAGCAGCGGACATGGACCCATGAACACTGAAGCTTTCTTT	CASSGHGPMNTEAFF
TRBV28	TRBJ1-5	-	-	TGTGCCAGCCGGGACACGGACCAGCCCCAGCATTTT	CASRDTDQPQHF
TRBV5-1	TRBJ2-2	-	-	TGCGCCAGCAGCTTGGACGCGGACAGAGACACCGGGGAGCTGTTTTTT	CASSLDADRDTGELFF
TRBV30	TRBJ2-7	-	TRBD2	TGTGCCTGGAACGGGGCGGGAGGGCCCCAGCAGTACTTC	CAWNGAGGPQQYF
TRBV7-3	TRBJ2-2	few	-	TGTGCCAGCAGCTTAAGTAGAGACACCGGGGAGCTGTTTTTT	CASSLSRDTGELFF
TRBV28	TRBJ1-5	-	TRBD1	TGTGCCAGCAGTCTTGGACAGGGTTATCAGCCCCAGCATTTT	CASSLGQGYQPQHF
TRBV6-1	TRBJ1-2	-	-	TGTGCCAGCAGTGACCGTGAAGAAAATGAGATCCATGGCTACACCTTC	CASSDREENEIHGYTF
TRBV28	TRBJ2-7	-	TRBD1	TGTGCCAGCGGAACCGGGACAGGGATCTACGAGCAGTACTTC	CASGTGTGIYEQYF
TRBV6-6	TRBJ1-1	-	-	TGTGCCAGCAGACACCCCCCAGGGACGAACACTGAAGCTTTCTTT	CASRHPPGTNTEAFF
TRBV19	TRBJ1-2	-	-	TGTGCCAGTTCGTGGGTGGGAACTACCAGCTCCAGCCCGGGCTACACCTTC	CASSWVGTTSSSPGYTF
TRBV10-3	TRBJ1-2	once	TRBD1	TGTGCCATCAGTGGAGAGGGGGCGGGTGGCTACACCTTC	CAISGEGAGGYTF